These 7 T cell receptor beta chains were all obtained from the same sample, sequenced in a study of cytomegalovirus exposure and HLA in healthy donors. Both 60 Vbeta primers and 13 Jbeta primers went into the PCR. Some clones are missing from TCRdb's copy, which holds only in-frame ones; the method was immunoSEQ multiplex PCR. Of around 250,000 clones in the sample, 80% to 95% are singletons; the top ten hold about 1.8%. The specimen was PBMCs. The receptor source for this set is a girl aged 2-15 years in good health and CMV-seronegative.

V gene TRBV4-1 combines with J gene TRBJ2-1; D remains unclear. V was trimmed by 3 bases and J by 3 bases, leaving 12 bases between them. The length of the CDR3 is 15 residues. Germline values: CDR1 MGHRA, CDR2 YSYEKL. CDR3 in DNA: TGCGCCAGCAGCCAGTTAGTTTACGACTACAATGAGCAGTTCTTC. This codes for CASSQLVYDYNEQFF.

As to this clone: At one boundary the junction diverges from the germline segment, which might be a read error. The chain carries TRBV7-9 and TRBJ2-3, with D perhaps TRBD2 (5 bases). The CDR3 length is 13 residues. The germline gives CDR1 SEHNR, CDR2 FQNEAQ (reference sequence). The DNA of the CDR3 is TGTGCCAGCAGCCTAGCTGAGCCCCCGAACCCTCCATTT. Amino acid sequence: CASSLAEPPNPPF.

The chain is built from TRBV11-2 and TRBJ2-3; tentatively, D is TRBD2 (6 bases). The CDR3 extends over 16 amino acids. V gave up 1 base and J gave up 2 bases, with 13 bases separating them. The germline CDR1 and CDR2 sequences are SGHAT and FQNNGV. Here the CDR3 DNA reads TGTGCCAGCAGCTTAGTGGAGACTAGTCTCACAGATACGCAGTATTTT. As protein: CASSLVETSLTDTQYF. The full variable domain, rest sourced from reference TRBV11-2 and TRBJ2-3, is EAGVAQSPRYKIIEKRQSVAFWCNPISGHATLYWYQQILGQGPKLLIQFQNNGVVDDSQLPKDRFSAERLKGVDSTLKIQPAKLEDSAVYLCASSLVETSLTDTQYFGPGTRLTVL.

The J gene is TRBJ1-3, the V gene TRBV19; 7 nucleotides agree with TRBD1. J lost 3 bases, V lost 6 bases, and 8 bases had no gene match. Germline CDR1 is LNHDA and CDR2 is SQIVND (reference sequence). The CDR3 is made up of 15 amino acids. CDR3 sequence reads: CASRPTGTGGNTIYF. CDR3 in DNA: TGTGCCAGTAGACCGACAGGGACCGGTGGAAACACCATATATTTT.

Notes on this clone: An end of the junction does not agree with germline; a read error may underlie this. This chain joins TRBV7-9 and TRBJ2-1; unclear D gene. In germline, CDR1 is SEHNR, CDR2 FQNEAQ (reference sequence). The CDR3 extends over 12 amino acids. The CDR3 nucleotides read TGTTCCAGCAGCTTAACAGACAATGAGCAGTTCTTC. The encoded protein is CSSSLTDNEQFF.

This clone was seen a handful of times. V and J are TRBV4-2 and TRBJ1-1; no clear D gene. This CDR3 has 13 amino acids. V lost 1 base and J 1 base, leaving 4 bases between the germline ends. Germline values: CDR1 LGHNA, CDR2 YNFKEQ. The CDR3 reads CASSQGRNTEAFF. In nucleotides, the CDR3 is TGTGCCAGCAGCCAAGGGAGGAACACTGAAGCTTTCTTT.

The CDR3 DNA reads TGCAGCGCAAGGACAGGGAACACCGGGGAGCTGTTTTTT. It codes for CSARTGNTGELFF. This chain connects TRBV29-1 to TRBJ2-2; 7 nucleotides agree with TRBD1. The germline V gene encodes CDR1 SQVTM and CDR2 ANQGSEA. The CDR3 is 13 residues long. V lost 7 bases and J lost 1; bases outside the gene matches: 3.